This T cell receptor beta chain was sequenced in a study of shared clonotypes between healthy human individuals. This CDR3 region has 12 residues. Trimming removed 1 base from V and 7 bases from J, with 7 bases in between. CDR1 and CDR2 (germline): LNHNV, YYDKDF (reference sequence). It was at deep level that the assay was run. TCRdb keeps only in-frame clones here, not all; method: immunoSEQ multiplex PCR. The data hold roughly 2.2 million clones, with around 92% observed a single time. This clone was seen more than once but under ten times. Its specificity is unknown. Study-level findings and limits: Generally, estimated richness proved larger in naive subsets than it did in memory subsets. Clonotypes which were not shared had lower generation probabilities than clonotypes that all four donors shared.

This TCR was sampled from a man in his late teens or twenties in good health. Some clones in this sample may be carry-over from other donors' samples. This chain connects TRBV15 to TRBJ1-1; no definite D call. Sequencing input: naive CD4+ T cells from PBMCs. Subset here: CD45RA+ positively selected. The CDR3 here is CATSRGLDEAFF. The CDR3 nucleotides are TGTGCCACCAGCAGAGGTCTGGATGAAGCTTTCTTT.